This T cell receptor beta chain was sequenced during a study of lymphopenia after photon versus proton radiotherapy. Findings of the study overall: Photon-treated patients lost naive T cells and TCR diversity; proton-treated stayed stable. Post-nadir TCR diversity decline inversely tracked overall survival among those who died. Oligoclonal CD8+ Temra expansion after nadir drove photon patients' diversity drop.

Profiled with immunoSEQ multiplex PCR; TCRdb holds only in-frame clones, not every one. The repertoire includes 160,000 or so clones, roughly nine tenths of them detected once, and about 4.7% sits in the top ten. Germline V CDR1 and CDR2: MNHNY, SVGAGI (reference sequence). The CDR3 is 14 amino acids. V was cut by 10 bases and J by 3 bases, with 19 bases left in between. Notes on this clone: Antigen unknown.

Specimen: peripheral blood, collected from a patient treated with photon-based radiotherapy. This chain connects TRBV6-6 to TRBJ2-7; D perhaps matches TRBD2 (5 bases). This TCR came from a man in his fifties or sixties with gastric cancer. The CDR3 loop is CATLLGGEYYEQYF. The DNA of the CDR3 is TGTGCCACCTTACTTGGAGGAGAATACTACGAGCAGTACTTC.